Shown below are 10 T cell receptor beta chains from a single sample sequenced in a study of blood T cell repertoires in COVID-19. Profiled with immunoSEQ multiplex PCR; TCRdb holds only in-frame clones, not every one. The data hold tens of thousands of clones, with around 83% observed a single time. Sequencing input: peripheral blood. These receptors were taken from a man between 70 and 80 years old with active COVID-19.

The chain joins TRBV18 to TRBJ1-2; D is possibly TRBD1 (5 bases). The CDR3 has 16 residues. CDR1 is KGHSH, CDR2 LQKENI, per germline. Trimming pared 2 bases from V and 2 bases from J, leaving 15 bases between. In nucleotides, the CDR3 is TGTGCCAGCTCACCATCGGCGCGGGGCGCGAACTATGGCTACACCTTC. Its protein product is CASSPSARGANYGYTF.

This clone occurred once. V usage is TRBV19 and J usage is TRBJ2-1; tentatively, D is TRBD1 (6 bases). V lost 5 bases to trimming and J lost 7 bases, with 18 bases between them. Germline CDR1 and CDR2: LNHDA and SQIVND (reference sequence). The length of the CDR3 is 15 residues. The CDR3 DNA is TGTGCCAGTAGTTTGGGGCAGGGGATGGGGAATGAGCAGTTCTTC. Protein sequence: CASSLGQGMGNEQFF.

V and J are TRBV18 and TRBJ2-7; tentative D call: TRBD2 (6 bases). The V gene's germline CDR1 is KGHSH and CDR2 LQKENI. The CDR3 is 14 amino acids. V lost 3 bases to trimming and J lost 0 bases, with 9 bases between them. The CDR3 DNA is TGTGCCAGCTCACCCGCGGGGAGCTCCTACGAGCAGTACTTC. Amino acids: CASSPAGSSYEQYF.

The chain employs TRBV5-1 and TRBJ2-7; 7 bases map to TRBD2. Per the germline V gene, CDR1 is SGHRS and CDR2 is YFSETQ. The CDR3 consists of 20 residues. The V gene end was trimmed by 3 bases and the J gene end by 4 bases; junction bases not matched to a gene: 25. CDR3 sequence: CASSSQLRPQTIRGVYEQYF. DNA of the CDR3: TGCGCCAGCAGCTCACAATTACGGCCCCAGACCATCCGGGGGGTTTACGAGCAGTACTTC.

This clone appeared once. The CDR3 loop reads CASSATGREQYF. The CDR3 DNA reads TGTGCCAGCAGCGCGACAGGTCGCGAGCAGTACTTC. V and J are TRBV9 and TRBJ2-7, with D possibly being TRBD1 (6 bases). From germline, CDR1 is SGDLS and CDR2 YYNGEE. The CDR3 has 12 amino acids. Trimming removed 3 bases at V and 6 bases at J, with 10 bases between.

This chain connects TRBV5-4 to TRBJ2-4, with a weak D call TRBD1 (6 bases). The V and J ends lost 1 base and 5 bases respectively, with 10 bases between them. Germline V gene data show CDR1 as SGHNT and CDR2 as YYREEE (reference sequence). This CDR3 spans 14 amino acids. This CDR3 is CASSLPGAENIQYF. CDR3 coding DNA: TGTGCCAGCAGCTTGCCAGGGGCAGAAAACATTCAGTACTTC.

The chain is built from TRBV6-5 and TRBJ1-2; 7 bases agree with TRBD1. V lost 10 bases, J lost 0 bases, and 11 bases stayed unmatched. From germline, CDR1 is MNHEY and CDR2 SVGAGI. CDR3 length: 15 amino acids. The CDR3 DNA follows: TGTGCCACCAGGGGGGCGGGTTGGGCTAACTATGGCTACACCTTC. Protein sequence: CATRGAGWANYGYTF.

This CDR3 reads CASTTGTGGLETQYF. CDR3 DNA sequence: TGTGCCAGCACCACCGGGACAGGGGGTTTGGAGACCCAGTACTTC. The J gene is TRBJ2-5, the V gene TRBV5-4, with 11 bases fitting TRBD1. Germline CDR1 is SGHNT and CDR2 is YYREEE (reference sequence). The V segment lost 6 bases and the J segment 5 bases; nucleotides outside the gene matches: 9. The length of the CDR3 is 15 residues.

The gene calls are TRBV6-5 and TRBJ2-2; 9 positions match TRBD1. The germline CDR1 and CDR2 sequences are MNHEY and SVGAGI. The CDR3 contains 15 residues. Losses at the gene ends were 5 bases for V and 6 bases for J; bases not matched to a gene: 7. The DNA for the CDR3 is TGTGCCAGCAGTCAGCGACAGGGGGGGTCCGGGGAGCTGTTTTTT. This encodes CASSQRQGGSGELFF.

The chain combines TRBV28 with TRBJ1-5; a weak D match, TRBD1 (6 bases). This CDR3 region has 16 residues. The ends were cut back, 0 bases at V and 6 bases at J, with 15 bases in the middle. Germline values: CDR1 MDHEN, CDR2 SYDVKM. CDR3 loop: CASSLWSRGISQPQHF. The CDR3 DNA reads TGTGCCAGCAGTTTATGGTCCAGGGGCATTTCTCAGCCCCAGCATTTT.